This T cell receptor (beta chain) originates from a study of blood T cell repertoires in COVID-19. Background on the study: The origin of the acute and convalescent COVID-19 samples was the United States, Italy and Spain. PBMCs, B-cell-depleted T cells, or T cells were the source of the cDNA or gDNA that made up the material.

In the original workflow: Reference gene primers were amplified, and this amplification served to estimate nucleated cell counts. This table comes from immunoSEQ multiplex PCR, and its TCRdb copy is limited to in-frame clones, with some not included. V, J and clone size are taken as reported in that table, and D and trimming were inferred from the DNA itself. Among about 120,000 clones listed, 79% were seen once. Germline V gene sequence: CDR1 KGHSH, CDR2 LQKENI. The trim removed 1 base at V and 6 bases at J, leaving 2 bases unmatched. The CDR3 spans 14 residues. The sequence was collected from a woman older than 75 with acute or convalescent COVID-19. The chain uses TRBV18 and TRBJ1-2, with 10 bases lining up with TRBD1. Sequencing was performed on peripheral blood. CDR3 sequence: CASSPRTGGDGYTF. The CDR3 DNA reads TGTGCCAGCTCACCACGGACAGGGGGGGATGGCTACACCTTC.